Shown below are 9 T cell receptor beta chains from a single sample sequenced in a study of blood T cell repertoires in COVID-19 (dated by TCRdb to the early 2020s). The library was built by means of the immunoSEQ multiplex PCR assay. The table was pulled from immuneACCESS by TCRdb, which kept in-frame rearrangements only. Such tables lose some clones; where checked, under half of the loss comes from unresolved V genes, and the rest has no known cause. This sample is represented by hundreds of thousands of clones; around 80% of them were singletons. 1.5% to 2% of the sample is taken by the ten largest. Sample: peripheral blood. Receptor source: a woman of 80 years or more with acute or convalescent COVID-19.

This clone was seen a few times. The rearrangement joins TRBV30 to TRBJ1-6, with a tentative D call TRBD1 (6 bases). Trimming removed 4 bases at V and 8 bases at J, with 15 bases between. This CDR3 comprises 14 residues. Germline CDR1 reads GTSNPN; CDR2 reads SVGIG (reference sequence). The CDR3 nucleotides read TGTGCCTGGACTCGACAGGCAGGATATTCACCCCTCCACTTT. It encodes CAWTRQAGYSPLHF. Full variable domain (outside the CDR3, taken from reference TRBV30 and TRBJ1-6): SQTIHQWPATLVQPVGSPLSLECTVEGTSNPNLYWYRQAAGRGLQLLFYSVGIGQISSEVPQNLSASRPQDRQFILSSKKLLLSDSGFYLCAWTRQAGYSPLHFGNGTRLTVT.

The chain employs TRBV6-5 and TRBJ1-2, with no clear D. Germline loops: CDR1 MNHEY, CDR2 SVGAGI. The CDR3 runs to 15 residues. The V end was cut by 0 bases, the J end by 2 bases, with 10 bases between. CDR3 loop: CASSYSLGSNYGYTF. The CDR3 bases are TGTGCCAGCAGTTACTCGCTCGGTTCGAACTATGGCTACACCTTC.

The CDR3 loop is CASSLGTGGMYNEQFF. CDR3 bases: TGTGCCAGCAGCTTGGGAACGGGGGGAATGTACAATGAGCAGTTCTTC. The chain couples TRBV5-4 to TRBJ2-1; TRBD2 matches 7 bases. V shed 0 bases and J 4 bases; nucleotides not matched to a gene: 7. This CDR3 spans 16 amino acids. Per the germline V gene, CDR1 is SGHNT and CDR2 is YYREEE (reference sequence).

The V call is TRBV6-5, the J call TRBJ2-1; a possible D gene is TRBD1 (6 bases). Trimming removed 5 bases from V and 14 bases from J, with 19 bases in between. Germline CDR1 and CDR2: MNHEY and SVGAGI. This CDR3 contains 13 residues. Here the CDR3 reads CASSKTLGAVEFF. The CDR3 DNA sequence: TGTGCCAGCAGTAAAACCCTGGGGGCGGTGGAGTTCTTC.

The V gene is TRBV30, the J gene TRBJ2-6; 7 bases map to TRBD1. Looked up from germline, CDR1 is GTSNPN and CDR2 is SVGIG (reference sequence). Trimming removed 3 bases from V and 5 bases from J; junction bases left unmatched: 10. The CDR3 consists of 16 residues. CDR3 sequence: CAWRPGQILRANVLTF. As DNA, the CDR3 is TGTGCCTGGAGACCGGGACAGATTCTCCGGGCCAACGTCCTGACTTTC.

V usage is TRBV7-9 and J usage is TRBJ1-5, with D perhaps matching TRBD1 (5 bases). Germline V lookup: CDR1 SEHNR, CDR2 FQNEAQ (reference sequence). The CDR3 runs to 15 residues. V lost 3 bases to trimming and J lost 5 bases, with 14 bases between them. As DNA, the CDR3 is TGTGCCAGCAGCTTGGGCGGGGGTGGCGATCAGCCCCAGCATTTT. Its protein is CASSLGGGGDQPQHF.

The chain's CDR3 is CASSSGGYTDTQYF. The CDR3 bases are TGTGCCAGCTCCAGCGGGGGGTATACAGATACGCAGTATTTT. The chain has TRBV7-7 and TRBJ2-3; 9 nucleotides match TRBD2. The CDR3 extends over 14 amino acids. J was trimmed by 3 bases and V by 8 bases; bases with no gene match: 6. Germline CDR1 is SSHAT and CDR2 is FNYEAQ (reference sequence).

The chain links TRBV3-1 (or the pseudogene TRBV3-2) to TRBJ1-5; D is unresolved. The CDR3 consists of 13 residues. Germline CDR1 is LGHDT and CDR2 is YNNKEL (reference sequence). V shed 0 bases and J shed 7 bases, with 7 bases lying between them. DNA for the CDR3: TGTGCCAGCAGCCAAGAGGGAGCCCAGCCCCAGCATTTT. It is translated as CASSQEGAQPQHF.

This chain joins TRBV4-3 and TRBJ2-1, with TRBD2 matching 8 bases. After removal of 3 bases from V and 1 base from J, the junction contained 2 bases not matched to a gene. CDR3 length: 15 amino acids. Per germline, CDR1 LGHNA and CDR2 YSLEER. The CDR3 spells CASSQASGSYNEQFF. DNA for the CDR3: TGCGCCAGCAGCCAGGCTAGCGGGTCCTACAATGAGCAGTTCTTC.